The clone carrying this T cell receptor (beta chain) was counted between two and nine times. Its antigen is as yet unknown. Time point here: patch test 1, 2 weeks after DPC sensitization. The treatment denotes: therapeutic diphenylcyclopropenone sensitization with weekly scalp DPC. Within the library, unique molecular identifiers were attached to each individual cDNA molecule. MiXCR, applied by TCRdb to the RACE reads, yields one record per CDR3 protein. Counted here are some 79,000 distinct CDR3 sequences, approximately 8% occurring once; the ten biggest clones make up approximately 1.5%. These data belong to a study of human T cells and chemical hapten exposure. For the study at large: On roughly 2 cm by roughly 2 cm of upper inner arm skin, sensitization was performed with 2% DPC. Study-wide results and caveats: The study found expanded TCRs formed significantly more large CDR3 similarity clusters than controls.

The germline gives CDR1 SGHRS, CDR2 YFSETQ. This CDR3 is built from 13 residues. V lost 4 bases, J lost 7 bases, and 14 bases lay in between. The clonotype originates from a woman between 25 and 40 years old with alopecia areata. Some clones in this sample may be carry-over from other donors' samples. The J gene is TRBJ2-5, the V gene TRBV5-1, with D tentatively TRBD1 (6 bases). The sample in question was whole blood, obtained in connection with sensitization to the hapten diphenylcyclopropenone (DPC). For the CDR3, the DNA is TGCGCCAGCAGCCGAGACAGGCCGGGGACCCAGTACTTC. Protein product: CASSRDRPGTQYF.